These 12 T cell receptor beta chains came from one sample sequenced in a study of CD8+CD57+ T cells in acquired aplastic anemia. Genomic DNA, the template, was used for profiling of the TCR beta VDJ and CDR3. TCRdb reprocessed the reads via MiXCR and lists one record per CDR3 protein. This table holds approximately 270,000 distinct CDR3 sequences, approximately 55% found once. Sequencing was carried out using sorted CD4+, CD8+, or CD8+CD57+ T cells (not recorded which) from PBMCs. These receptors were taken from a human donor with severe aplastic anemia or a healthy control (not recorded which).

The table lists this clonotype with many counts. The chain has TRBV11-2 and TRBJ1-6; no reliable D call. This CDR3 region has 18 residues. Looked up from germline, CDR1 is SGHAT and CDR2 is FQNNGV. Trimming removed 5 bases from V and 0 bases from J, with 17 bases in between. The CDR3 DNA reads TGTGCCAGCAGCCCTAGTCAGTCGAAGAGCTCCTATAATTCACCCCTCCACTTT. Translation: CASSPSQSKSSYNSPLHF.

V usage is TRBV20-1 and J usage is TRBJ1-6; D is possibly TRBD1 (6 bases). The CDR3 is made up of 16 amino acids. From germline, CDR1 is DFQATT and CDR2 SNEGSKA (reference sequence). V lost 6 bases and J 5 bases, leaving 20 bases between the germline ends. The DNA of the CDR3 is TGCAGTGCCTGTTCGAATCAGGGGACCGATAATTCACCCCTCCACTTT. This gives the protein CSACSNQGTDNSPLHF.

The rearrangement joins TRBV5-1 to TRBJ2-5; the match to TRBD1 covers 7 bases. Germline trimming cut 7 bases from V and 1 base from J; bases unmatched to any gene: 7. The CDR3 is 14 residues long. Germline-derived CDR1 and CDR2 are SGHRS and YFSETQ. CDR3 in amino acids: CASWVTGPQETQYF. CDR3 bases: TGCGCCAGCTGGGTGACAGGGCCCCAAGAGACCCAGTACTTC.

At least ten counts were recorded for this clonotype. A read error may account for a junction end that differs from germline. V and J are TRBV2 and TRBJ1-1; no firm D call. This CDR3 comprises 12 residues. The germline V gene encodes CDR1 SNHLY and CDR2 FYNNEI. CDR3 nucleotides: TGTGCCAGCAGGGAAGACACTACTGAAGCTTTCTTT. Protein: CASREDTTEAFF.

Many counts were recorded for this clonotype. In DNA form, the CDR3 reads TGCAGCGTTGAAGTCCTCGGGGGCTCGGCAGAGACCCAGTACTTC. As protein: CSVEVLGGSAETQYF. The chain has TRBV29-1 and TRBJ2-5, with D possibly called TRBD1 or TRBD2 (6 bases each). Deletions cut 1 base from V and 4 bases from J, with 16 bases between. The CDR3 spans 15 residues. Germline CDR1 is SQVTM and CDR2 is ANQGSEA.

In this sample, this clonotype turned up a few times. This chain links TRBV7-9 with TRBJ1-1; D may be TRBD1 (6 bases). Germline values: CDR1 SEHNR, CDR2 FQNEAQ (reference sequence). The CDR3 consists of 14 residues. Trimming shortened V by 6 bases and J by 1 base, and 12 bases separated the two germline ends. In DNA form, the CDR3 reads TGTGCCAGCAGTTTAATGACAGGGAACACTGAAGCTTTCTTT. It yields the protein CASSLMTGNTEAFF.

This clonotype was seen many times. This chain connects TRBV29-1 to TRBJ1-5; weak D call: TRBD1 (5 bases). Germline CDR1 SQVTM, CDR2 ANQGSEA. The CDR3 consists of 13 residues. Trimming stripped 4 bases from V and 1 base from J, with 8 bases between. The CDR3 loop reads CSVVAGSNQPQHF. The CDR3 DNA reads as TGCAGCGTTGTCGCAGGGAGCAATCAGCCCCAGCATTTT. Full variable domain (remainder filled in from reference TRBV29-1 and TRBJ1-5): SAVISQKPSRDICQRGTSLTIQCQVDSQVTMMFWYRQQPGQSLTLIATANQGSEATYESGFVIDKFPISRPNLTFSTLTVSNMSPEDSSIYLCSVVAGSNQPQHFGDGTRLSIL.

CDR3 amino acids: CAWSGKTQYF. The CDR3 coding sequence is TGTGCCTGGAGTGGCAAGACCCAGTACTTC. The V and J genes are TRBV30 and TRBJ2-5, with D hard to call. CDR3 length: 10 amino acids. Trimming removed 1 base at V and 6 bases at J, with 3 bases between. CDR1 and CDR2 (germline): GTSNPN, SVGIG (reference sequence).

The count of this clonotype is one. A junction end diverges from the germline sequence, so it may reflect a read error. The chain has TRBV7-7 and TRBJ2-1; D remains unclear. The CDR3 length is 15 residues. CDR1 is SSHAT, CDR2 FNYEAQ, per germline (reference sequence). CDR3 sequence: CASSLARGPLREQFF. The DNA of the CDR3 is TGTGCTAGCAGCTTAGCACGAGGACCCCTCCGTGAGCAGTTCTTC.

The rearrangement uses TRBV9 and TRBJ2-7; 8 bases line up with TRBD2. V shed 4 bases and J 2 bases; nucleotides not matched to a gene: 11. The CDR3 has 16 amino acids. CDR1 and CDR2 (germline): SGDLS, YYNGEE. The CDR3 loop is CASSPRGSGTPYEQYF. CDR3 DNA: TGTGCCAGCAGCCCACGGGGTAGCGGGACCCCCTACGAGCAGTACTTC.

This rearrangement joins TRBV20-1 to TRBJ2-5, with 7 bases matching TRBD2. Per germline, CDR1 DFQATT and CDR2 SNEGSKA (reference sequence). The CDR3 totals 14 residues. V was pared by 4 bases and J by 1 base, with 6 bases of the junction left unmatched. CDR3 loop: CSATSGSRQETQYF. The CDR3 nucleotides are TGCAGTGCTACTAGCGGAAGCCGCCAAGAGACCCAGTACTTC.

This chain links TRBV7-8 with TRBJ2-7; D perhaps matches TRBD2 (5 bases). V gave up 1 base and J gave up 3 bases, with 7 bases separating them. The CDR3 is 13 amino acids. CDR1 and CDR2 (germline): SGHVS, FQNEAQ. The CDR3 is CASSLDGIYEQYF. For the CDR3, the DNA is TGTGCCAGCAGCTTAGACGGGATCTACGAGCAGTACTTC.